This T cell receptor (beta chain) stems from a study of beta chain features in type 1 diabetes. Turning to the study itself: Across all samples, roughly 100,000,000 sorted cells were examined.

As for this clone: Its antigen is unknown.

The germline V gene encodes CDR1 SGHNT and CDR2 YYREEE (reference sequence). CDR3 length equals 14 residues. V was clipped by 6 bases and J by 4 bases, with 14 bases between them. Expressed TCRB transcripts were sequenced because the entire RNA isolate underwent reverse transcription. The protocol was immunoSEQ multiplex PCR, while the TCRdb copy is restricted to in-frame clones and leaves out a portion. The sample shows some 250,000 clones, more than 11% of them seen only once. Whole-study findings and limits: The naive, central memory and Treg TCRB repertoires showed an apparent similarity that was greater among patients than among healthy donors. TCRB CDR3s from Type 1 diabetes patients were moderately but significantly shorter in all four CD4+ subsets.

The rearrangement joins TRBV5-4 to TRBJ2-1, with a tentative D call TRBD1 (7 bases). The receptor's source is a man aged 30-40 years with type 1 diabetes. Sequencing input: naive CD4+ T cells from blood. The CDR3 sequence: CASNPQGRYNEQFF. CDR3 DNA: TGTGCCAGCAACCCACAGGGGAGGTACAATGAGCAGTTCTTC.